This T cell receptor beta chain was retrieved from a study of naive and memory T cell subsets. This clonotype is medium-sized. Four PCR rounds used nested alpha and beta constant region primers plus the SP2 primer. For blood and skin samples, reverse transcription used TCR alpha and beta constant primers. From the UMI-ligation and nested PCR reads, TCRdb called clonotypes with MiXCR, one entry per CDR3 protein. The sample consists of roughly 13,000 distinct CDR3 sequences, 4.5% to 6.5% of them appearing once. Treatment denoted: skin biopsy from PPD injection site in Mantoux-positive individual. A UMI-containing oligonucleotide was joined by 3' ligation to the TCR cDNA template. The TCR was taken from an adult in good health. The sample here was skin, taken from a tuberculin skin test site.

CDR3 sequence reads: CASATSSSDRGGQYF. DNA for the CDR3: TGTGCCAGCGCGACTAGCTCCTCAGATCGAGGGGGGCAGTATTTT. This chain connects TRBV25-1 to TRBJ2-3; weak D call: TRBD2 (7 bases). Germline V lookup: CDR1 MGHDK, CDR2 SYGVNS. V was shortened by 8 bases and J by 11 bases, with 26 bases between the two germline ends. There are 15 residues in the CDR3.